Reported below is one TCR beta chain. Repertoires were generated with immunoSEQ multiplex PCR, while TCRdb's copy carries only in-frame clones and drops some. Of approximately 68,000 clones listed, 86% are singletons. These data are taken from a study of blood T cell repertoires in COVID-19. Study-wide background: PBMCs, B-cell-depleted T cells, or T cells provided the cDNA or gDNA that made up the material.

CDR3 length: 16 residues. The germline gives CDR1 SEHNR, CDR2 FQNEAQ (reference sequence). V was trimmed by 2 bases and J by 10 bases, leaving 21 bases between them. The clonotype comes from a man aged 50 or older with active COVID-19. The chain couples TRBV7-9 to TRBJ2-1; maybe TRBD1 (7 bases). Sequencing was performed on peripheral blood. This CDR3 is CASSLSAGQSIWEQFF. The DNA for the CDR3 is TGTGCCAGCAGCTTATCGGCGGGACAGTCGATTTGGGAGCAGTTCTTC.